This T cell receptor beta chain was identified in a study of CD8+ T cells in alopecia areata. Treatment described: oral pan-JAK inhibitor, 5-10 mg twice daily. CDR3 length equals 14 residues. CDR1 and CDR2 (germline): MNHEY, SVGAGI. J lost 3 bases, V lost 6 bases, and 7 bases had no gene match. Extracted RNA was reverse transcribed, and the resulting cDNA served as sequencing template. TCRdb's table, derived via immunoSEQ multiplex PCR, lists solely in-frame clones and lacks some. The sample contains about 170,000 clones, 58% of which appear only once. This sequence joins TRBV6-5 and TRBJ1-1; 7 bases fit TRBD1. The sequence derives from a human donor with alopecia areata. Source: CD4+ T cells sorted from blood, taken between weeks 55 and 65, from a patient treated with tofacitinib. The DNA of the CDR3 is TGTGCCAGCAGGGCTAGGGGGCCCGACACTGAAGCTTTCTTT. Amino acids: CASRARGPDTEAFF.